Listed here are 22 T cell receptor beta chains from one sample, sequenced in a study of identical twins. Via MiXCR, TCRdb re-called the 5' RACE reads, giving one row per CDR3 protein. The sample contains around 1.7 million distinct CDR3 sequences, around a third of which appear only once. Sequenced: cord blood. These receptor sequences come from a newborn girl in good health.

As concerns this clonotype: A clone one base away is much larger, so this may be a read error. The chain carries TRBV10-3 and TRBJ2-7; the D is unclear. Germline V gives CDR1 ENHRY, CDR2 SYGVKD. The CDR3 covers 14 residues. The CDR3 spells CAISESGFSYERYF. The CDR3 nucleotides are TGTGCCATCAGTGAGTCGGGATTCTCCTACGAGCGGTACTTC.

This clonotype was seen repeatedly, ten times or more. This chain links TRBV5-1 with TRBJ2-5; D unresolved. CDR1 is SGHRS, CDR2 YFSETQ, per germline. V lost 0 bases to trimming and J lost 2 bases, with 11 bases between them. This CDR3 has 15 amino acids. DNA of the CDR3: TGCGCCAGCAGCTTGGAAGGATACAGTCAAGAGACCCAGTACTTC. It codes for CASSLEGYSQETQYF.

The CDR3 nucleotides read TGTGCCAGCAGCTCCGACAGGGACGATGAGCAGTTCTTC. It specifies CASSSDRDDEQFF. V and J are TRBV7-2 and TRBJ2-1; TRBD1 matches 7 bases. Germline V gene lookup returns CDR1 SGHTA and CDR2 FQGNSA. V shed 4 bases, J shed 8 bases, and the junction held 5 bases outside the gene matches. The CDR3 contains 13 residues.

The chain employs TRBV20-1 and TRBJ2-7; TRBD1 aligns across 8 bases. V lost 0 bases to trimming and J lost 10 bases; unmatched junction nucleotides: 17. CDR1 is DFQATT, CDR2 SNEGSKA, per germline (reference sequence). The CDR3 extends over 16 amino acids. This chain's CDR3 is CSARERGQGAGGTQYF. CDR3 DNA: TGCAGTGCTAGAGAGCGTGGGCAGGGGGCCGGCGGAACCCAGTACTTC.

This clonotype was seen repeatedly, ten times or more. The J gene is TRBJ2-5, the V gene TRBV10-3; 7 bases map to TRBD2. Germline trimming cut 4 bases from V and 4 bases from J; bases unmatched to any gene: 3. CDR3 length: 13 amino acids. The germline V gene has CDR1 ENHRY and CDR2 SYGVKD. The CDR3 DNA is TGTGCCATCAGTGGGACTAGTAGAGAGACCCAGTACTTC. Translation: CAISGTSRETQYF.

This chain uses TRBV4-1 with TRBJ2-1; 9 bases match TRBD2. The end of the DNA is better explained by TRBJ2-7, so the J call may be wrong. Germline CDR1 is MGHRA and CDR2 is YSYEKL. The CDR3 has 16 amino acids. The CDR3 region has the DNA TGCGCCAGCAGCCAGAACAGCGGGAGGACCTACAATGAGCAGTACTTC. It is translated as CASSQNSGRTYNEQYF.

The chain joins TRBV7-2 to TRBJ2-1, with D hard to call. Trimming pared 3 bases from V and 4 bases from J, leaving 10 bases between. Germline V CDR1 and CDR2: SGHTA, FQGNSA. This CDR3 is 14 amino acids long. This chain's CDR3 is CASSFKSLYNEQFF. CDR3 DNA sequence: TGTGCCAGCAGCTTCAAGTCCTTGTACAATGAGCAGTTCTTC.

The chain carries TRBV7-6 and TRBJ2-1; D is perhaps TRBD1 (5 bases). Germline-derived CDR1 and CDR2 are SGHVS and FNYEAQ. The V end lost 3 bases, the J end lost 2 bases, and 11 bases lay between the germline ends. CDR3 length: 15 residues. CDR3 region: CASSLQGFAYNEQFF. CDR3 sequence (DNA): TGTGCCAGCAGCTTGCAGGGTTTTGCCTACAATGAGCAGTTCTTC.

The CDR3 sequence is CASSDQAYNEQFF. CDR3 DNA sequence: TGTGCCAGCAGTGACCAGGCCTACAATGAGCAGTTCTTC. The V gene is TRBV6-1, the J gene TRBJ2-1, with unresolved D. Germline assignment: CDR1 MNHNS and CDR2 SASEGT. Trimming cost V 3 bases and J 2 bases, with 5 bases left between them. The CDR3 totals 13 residues.

The chain is built from TRBV6-1 and TRBJ2-6; perhaps TRBD1 as D (6 bases). This CDR3 spans 18 amino acids. CDR1 is MNHNS, CDR2 SASEGT, per germline. V lost 0 bases, J lost 1 base, and 13 bases lay in between. CDR3 protein: CASSEARGTGSGANVLTF. The CDR3 DNA reads TGTGCCAGCAGTGAAGCGAGGGGAACAGGGTCTGGGGCCAACGTCCTGACTTTC.

This chain links TRBV28 with TRBJ2-1; a weak D match, TRBD2 (6 bases). The CDR3 totals 13 residues. Germline V CDR1 and CDR2: MDHEN, SYDVKM. Trimming took 6 bases from V and 9 from J, leaving 15 bases between them. CDR3 loop: CASSPGTPLEQFF. DNA of the CDR3: TGTGCCAGCAGCCCAGGGACTCCCCTTGAGCAGTTCTTC. Filled out from reference TRBV28 and TRBJ2-1, the complete variable domain reads DVKVTQSSRYLVKRTGEKVFLECVQDMDHENMFWYRQDPGLGLRLIYFSYDVKMKEKGDIPEGYSVSREKKERFSLILESASTNQTSMYLCASSPGTPLEQFFGPGTRLTVL.

In its sample, this clonotype was seen a few times. The rearrangement joins TRBV20-1 to TRBJ1-1; unclear D gene. Germline V gene lookup returns CDR1 DFQATT and CDR2 SNEGSKA (reference sequence). The CDR3 is 13 residues long. V lost 6 bases and J lost 0, with 11 bases in between. CDR3 nucleotides: TGCAGTGCGCTACTATTATTGAACACTGAAGCTTTCTTT. Its translation: CSALLLLNTEAFF.

This clonotype came up a few times. The genes are TRBV11-2 and TRBJ2-7; a weak D match, TRBD2 (7 bases). The V gene's germline CDR1 is SGHAT and CDR2 FQNNGV. This CDR3 is built from 17 residues. The V end was cut by 5 bases, the J end by 4 bases, with 24 bases between. The CDR3 region is CASSARPRGATRYEQYF. The CDR3 DNA is TGTGCCAGCAGCGCACGGCCCCGGGGGGCAACCCGATACGAGCAGTACTTC.

This clonotype appeared many times. This chain links TRBV29-1 with TRBJ2-3; maybe TRBD2 (5 bases). Germline CDR1 SQVTM, CDR2 ANQGSEA. This CDR3 has 12 residues. V dropped 5 bases and J dropped 6 bases, with 12 bases sitting between them. CDR3: CSVIISGDTQYF. The CDR3 bases are TGCAGCGTTATAATATCGGGGGATACGCAGTATTTT.

The rearrangement links TRBV7-9 to TRBJ2-5; TRBD2 agrees at 12 bases. The V gene end was trimmed by 8 bases and the J gene end by 3 bases; junction bases not matched to a gene: 7. Germline V lookup: CDR1 SEHNR, CDR2 FQNEAQ (reference sequence). This CDR3 has 15 residues. The CDR3 sequence: CASDPGLAGKETQYF. Here the CDR3 DNA reads TGTGCCAGCGACCCGGGACTAGCGGGTAAAGAGACCCAGTACTTC. The variable domain in full, with the rest retrieved from reference TRBV7-9 and TRBJ2-5, is DTGVSQNPRHKITKRGQNVTFRCDPISEHNRLYWYRQTLGQGPEFLTYFQNEAQLEKSRLLSDRFSAERPKGSFSTLEIQRTEQGDSAMYLCASDPGLAGKETQYFGPGTRLLVL.

V gene TRBV11-2 combines with J gene TRBJ2-1; weak D call: TRBD1 (6 bases). The CDR3 totals 14 residues. The germline CDR1 and CDR2 sequences are SGHAT and FQNNGV. The V end lost 7 bases, the J end lost 6 bases, and 16 bases lay between the germline ends. The CDR3 sequence: CASTSLQGTNEQFF. The CDR3 DNA reads as TGTGCCAGCACCAGCTTACAGGGCACCAATGAGCAGTTCTTC.

The chain employs TRBV20-1 and TRBJ2-1, with 15 nucleotides matching TRBD2. In germline, CDR1 is DFQATT, CDR2 SNEGSKA (reference sequence). The CDR3 is made up of 19 amino acids. The trim removed 0 bases at V and 4 bases at J, leaving 10 bases unmatched. CDR3 bases: TGCAGTGCTAGAGATTCGGGACTAGCGGGAGGTGTTCGGTACAATGAGCAGTTCTTC. The encoded protein is CSARDSGLAGGVRYNEQFF.

V usage is TRBV4-1 and J usage is TRBJ2-5; D ambiguous. CDR1 MGHRA and CDR2 YSYEKL come from the germline V gene. V was pared by 2 bases and J by 1 base, with 5 bases between. CDR3 size: 13 residues. The CDR3 protein is CASSQHRQETQYF. CDR3 DNA sequence: TGCGCCAGCAGCCAACACCGCCAAGAGACCCAGTACTTC.

This clonotype has more than one count but fewer than ten. V is TRBV9 and J is TRBJ2-3, with D perhaps matching TRBD2 (6 bases). The CDR3 is 16 residues long. Per germline, CDR1 SGDLS and CDR2 YYNGEE. The ends were cut back, 4 bases at V and 0 bases at J, with 15 bases in the middle. CDR3 loop: CASSTRGFASTDTQYF. CDR3 DNA sequence: TGTGCCAGCAGCACCCGGGGGTTCGCTAGCACAGATACGCAGTATTTT.

This clonotype came up a few times. The chain is built from TRBV24-1 and TRBJ2-1; TRBD2 aligns across 7 bases. Looked up from germline, CDR1 is KGHDR and CDR2 is SFDVKD. J gave up 6 bases and V 3 bases, and 7 bases lay outside the gene matches. The CDR3 totals 15 residues. Here the CDR3 reads CATSDALAVVNEQFF. As DNA, the CDR3 is TGTGCCACCAGTGATGCTCTAGCGGTGGTCAATGAGCAGTTCTTC.

This clonotype was observed a handful of times. The chain uses TRBV2 and TRBJ2-7; D is perhaps TRBD1 (6 bases). V was clipped by 6 bases and J by 4 bases, with 10 bases between them. This CDR3 is built from 12 residues. The V gene's germline CDR1 is SNHLY and CDR2 FYNNEI. CDR3 DNA: TGTGCCAGCAGGGAGGACAGTTACGAGCAGTACTTC. Translation: CASREDSYEQYF.

In this sample, this clonotype turned up a few times. The CDR3 is CASSEPTGYNEQFF. The CDR3 DNA is TGTGCCAGCAGCGAACCGACAGGCTACAATGAGCAGTTCTTC. The chain links TRBV11-2 to TRBJ2-1; a possible D gene is TRBD1 (6 bases). V was shortened by 5 bases and J by 3 bases, with 11 bases between the two germline ends. Germline lookup yields CDR1 SGHAT and CDR2 FQNNGV. The CDR3 contains 14 residues.